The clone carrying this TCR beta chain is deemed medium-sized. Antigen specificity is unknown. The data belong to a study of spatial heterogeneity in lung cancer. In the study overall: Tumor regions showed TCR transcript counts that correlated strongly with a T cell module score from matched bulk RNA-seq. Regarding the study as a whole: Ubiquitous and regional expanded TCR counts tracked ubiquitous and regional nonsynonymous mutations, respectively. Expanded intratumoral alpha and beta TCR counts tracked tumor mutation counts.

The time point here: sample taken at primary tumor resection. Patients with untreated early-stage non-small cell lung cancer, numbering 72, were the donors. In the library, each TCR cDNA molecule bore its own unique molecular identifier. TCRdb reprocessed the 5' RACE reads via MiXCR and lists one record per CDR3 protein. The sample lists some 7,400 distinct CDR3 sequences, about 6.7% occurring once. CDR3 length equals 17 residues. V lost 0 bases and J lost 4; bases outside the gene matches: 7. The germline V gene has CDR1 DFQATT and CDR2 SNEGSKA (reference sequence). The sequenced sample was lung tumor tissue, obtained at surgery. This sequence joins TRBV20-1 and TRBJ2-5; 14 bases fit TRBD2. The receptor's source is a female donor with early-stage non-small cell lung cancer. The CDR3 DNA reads TGCAGTGCTAGAGAGAAAGGGACTAGCGGGAGCGGAGAGACCCAGTACTTC. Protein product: CSAREKGTSGSGETQYF.